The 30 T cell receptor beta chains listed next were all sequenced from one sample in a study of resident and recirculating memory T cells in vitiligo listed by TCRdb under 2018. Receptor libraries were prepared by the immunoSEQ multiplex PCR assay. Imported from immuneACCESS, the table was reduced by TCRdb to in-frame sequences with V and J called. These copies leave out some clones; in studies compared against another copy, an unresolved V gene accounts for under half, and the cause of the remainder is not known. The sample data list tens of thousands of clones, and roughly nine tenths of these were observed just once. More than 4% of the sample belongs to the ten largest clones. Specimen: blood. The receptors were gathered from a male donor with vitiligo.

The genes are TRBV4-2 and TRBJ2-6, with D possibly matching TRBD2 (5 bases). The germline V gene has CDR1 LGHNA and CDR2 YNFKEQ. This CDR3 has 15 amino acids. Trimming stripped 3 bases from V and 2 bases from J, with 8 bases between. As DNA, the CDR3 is TGTGCCAGCAGCCAGGAGGAGACTGGGGCCAACGTCCTGACTTTC. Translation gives CASSQEETGANVLTF.

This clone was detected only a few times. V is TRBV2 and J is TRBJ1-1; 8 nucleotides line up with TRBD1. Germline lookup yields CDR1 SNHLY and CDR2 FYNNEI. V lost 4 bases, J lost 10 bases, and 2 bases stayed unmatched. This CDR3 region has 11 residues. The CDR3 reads CASSGDRLAFF. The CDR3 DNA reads TGTGCCAGCAGTGGGGACAGGCTAGCTTTCTTT.

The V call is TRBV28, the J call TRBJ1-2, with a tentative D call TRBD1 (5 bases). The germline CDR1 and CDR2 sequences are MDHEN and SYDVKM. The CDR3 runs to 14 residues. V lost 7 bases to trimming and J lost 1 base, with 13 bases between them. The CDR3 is CASIWGEGNYGYTF. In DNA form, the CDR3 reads TGTGCCAGCATCTGGGGGGAGGGTAACTATGGCTACACCTTC.

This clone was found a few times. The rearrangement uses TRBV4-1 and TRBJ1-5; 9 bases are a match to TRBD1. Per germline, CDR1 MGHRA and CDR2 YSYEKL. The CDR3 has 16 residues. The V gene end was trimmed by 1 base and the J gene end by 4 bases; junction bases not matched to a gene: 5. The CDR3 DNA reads TGCGCCAGCAGCCAAGTAGCCGGGACAGGGAATCAGCCCCAGCATTTT. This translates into CASSQVAGTGNQPQHF.

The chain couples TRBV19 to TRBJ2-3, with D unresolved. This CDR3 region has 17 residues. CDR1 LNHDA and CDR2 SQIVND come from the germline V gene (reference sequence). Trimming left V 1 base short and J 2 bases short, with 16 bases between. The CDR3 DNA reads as TGTGCCAGTAGTATAGGAGCGCTCGCCGGAATCACAGATACGCAGTATTTT. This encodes CASSIGALAGITDTQYF.

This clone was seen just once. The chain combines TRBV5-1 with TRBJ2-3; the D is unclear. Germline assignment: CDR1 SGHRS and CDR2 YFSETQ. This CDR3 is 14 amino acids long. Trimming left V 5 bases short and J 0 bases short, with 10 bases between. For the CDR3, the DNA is TGCGCCAGCAGAACTGAGCTAAGCACAGATACGCAGTATTTT. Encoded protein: CASRTELSTDTQYF.

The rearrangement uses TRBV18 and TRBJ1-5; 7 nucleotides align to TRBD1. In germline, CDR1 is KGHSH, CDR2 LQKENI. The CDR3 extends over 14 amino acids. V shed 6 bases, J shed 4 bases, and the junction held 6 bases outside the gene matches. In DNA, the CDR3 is TGTGCCAGCTCGCCGGACAGGAATAATCAGCCCCAGCATTTT. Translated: CASSPDRNNQPQHF.

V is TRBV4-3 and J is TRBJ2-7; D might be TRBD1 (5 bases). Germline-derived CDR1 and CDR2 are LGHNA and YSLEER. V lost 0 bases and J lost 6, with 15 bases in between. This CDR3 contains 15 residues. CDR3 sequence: CASSQDNPGATEQYF. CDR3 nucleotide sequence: TGCGCCAGCAGCCAAGATAACCCTGGGGCTACCGAGCAGTACTTC.

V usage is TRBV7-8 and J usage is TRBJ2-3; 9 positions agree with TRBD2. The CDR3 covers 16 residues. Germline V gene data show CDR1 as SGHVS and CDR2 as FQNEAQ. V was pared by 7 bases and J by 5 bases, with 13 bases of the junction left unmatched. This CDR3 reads CASTKPGLANLDTQYF. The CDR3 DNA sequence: TGTGCCAGCACCAAGCCGGGACTAGCTAACCTAGATACGCAGTATTTT.

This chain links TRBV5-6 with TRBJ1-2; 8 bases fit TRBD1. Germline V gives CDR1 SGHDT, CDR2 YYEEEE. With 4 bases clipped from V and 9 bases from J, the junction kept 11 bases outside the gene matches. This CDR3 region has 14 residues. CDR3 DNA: TGTGCCAGCAGCGTCAGACAGGGGATGATGAGCTACACCTTC. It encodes CASSVRQGMMSYTF.

CDR3 residues: CASSAEGQQYEQYF. CDR3 nucleotide sequence: TGTGCCAGCTCAGCGGAGGGACAGCAGTACGAGCAGTACTTC. The V call is TRBV6-5, the J call TRBJ2-7, with TRBD1 as a possible D gene (7 bases). The CDR3 has 14 residues. The germline gives CDR1 MNHEY, CDR2 SVGAGI. The germline V and J ends were trimmed by 8 bases and 4 bases, with 18 bases remaining between them.

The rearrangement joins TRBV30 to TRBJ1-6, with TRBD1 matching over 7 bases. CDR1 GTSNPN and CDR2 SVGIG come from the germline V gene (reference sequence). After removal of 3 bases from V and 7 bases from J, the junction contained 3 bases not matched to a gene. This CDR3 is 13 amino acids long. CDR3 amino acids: CAWRQGWNSPLHF. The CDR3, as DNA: TGTGCCTGGAGACAGGGGTGGAATTCACCCCTCCACTTT.

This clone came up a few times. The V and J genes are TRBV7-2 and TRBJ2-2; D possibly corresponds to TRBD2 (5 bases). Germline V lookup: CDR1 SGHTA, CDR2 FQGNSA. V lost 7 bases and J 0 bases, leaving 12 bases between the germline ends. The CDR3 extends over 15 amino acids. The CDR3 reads CASTKGLANTGELFF. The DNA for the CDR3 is TGTGCCAGCACCAAAGGACTGGCGAACACCGGGGAGCTGTTTTTT.

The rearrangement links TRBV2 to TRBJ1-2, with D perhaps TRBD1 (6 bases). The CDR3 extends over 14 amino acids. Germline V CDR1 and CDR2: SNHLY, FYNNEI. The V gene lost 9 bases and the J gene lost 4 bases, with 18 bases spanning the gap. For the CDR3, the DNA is TGTGCCAGAGATGAACAGGGCCGGGGCTATGGCTACACCTTC. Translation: CARDEQGRGYGYTF.

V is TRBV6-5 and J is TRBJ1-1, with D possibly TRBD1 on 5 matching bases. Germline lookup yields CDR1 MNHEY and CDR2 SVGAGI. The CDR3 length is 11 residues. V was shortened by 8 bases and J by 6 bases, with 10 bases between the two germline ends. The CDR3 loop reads CASSQGAEAFF. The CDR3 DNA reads TGTGCCAGCTCCCAGGGCGCTGAAGCTTTCTTT.

The CDR3 DNA follows: TGTGCCAGCAGCTTTCAGGCCACGACTGGGGCCAACGTCCTGACTTTC. Protein sequence: CASSFQATTGANVLTF. This chain links TRBV5-4 with TRBJ2-6; no clear D. Germline V lookup: CDR1 SGHNT, CDR2 YYREEE (reference sequence). The CDR3 consists of 16 residues. The V and J ends lost 2 bases and 2 bases respectively, with 11 bases between them.

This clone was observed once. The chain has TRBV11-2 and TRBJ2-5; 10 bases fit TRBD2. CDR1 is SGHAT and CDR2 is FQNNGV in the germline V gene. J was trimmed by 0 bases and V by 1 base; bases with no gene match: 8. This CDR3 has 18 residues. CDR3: CASSLALAGGPDQETQYF. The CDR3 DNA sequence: TGTGCCAGCAGCTTAGCGTTAGCGGGGGGCCCTGACCAAGAGACCCAGTACTTC.

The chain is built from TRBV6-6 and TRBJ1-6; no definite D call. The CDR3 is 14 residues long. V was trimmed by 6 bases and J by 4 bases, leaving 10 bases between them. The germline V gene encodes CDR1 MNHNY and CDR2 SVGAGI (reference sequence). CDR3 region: CASRDGEYNSPLHF. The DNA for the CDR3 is TGTGCCAGCAGGGATGGGGAGTATAATTCACCCCTCCACTTT.

CDR3 sequence (DNA): TGTGCCAGCAGCCCTCAACGGGATAATTCACCCCTCCACTTT. Translation gives CASSPQRDNSPLHF. This sequence joins TRBV7-2 and TRBJ1-6; D unclear. The germline CDR1 and CDR2 sequences are SGHTA and FQGNSA. The CDR3 loop spans 14 amino acids. The V end was cut by 5 bases, the J end by 5 bases, with 10 bases between.

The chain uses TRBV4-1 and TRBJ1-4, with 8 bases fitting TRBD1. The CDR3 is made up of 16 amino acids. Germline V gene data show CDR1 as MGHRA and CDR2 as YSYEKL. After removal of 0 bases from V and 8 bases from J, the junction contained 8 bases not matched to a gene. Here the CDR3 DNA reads TGCGCCAGCAGCCAAGATCAGGGACAGGATCGGGAAAAACTGTTTTTT. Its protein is CASSQDQGQDREKLFF.

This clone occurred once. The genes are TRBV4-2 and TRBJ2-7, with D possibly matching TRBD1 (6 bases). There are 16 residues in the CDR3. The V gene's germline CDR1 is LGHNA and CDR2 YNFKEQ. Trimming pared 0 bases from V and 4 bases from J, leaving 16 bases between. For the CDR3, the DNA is TGTGCCAGCAGCCAAGATCTTCGGCAGGGGCGGTACGAGCAGTACTTC. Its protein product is CASSQDLRQGRYEQYF.

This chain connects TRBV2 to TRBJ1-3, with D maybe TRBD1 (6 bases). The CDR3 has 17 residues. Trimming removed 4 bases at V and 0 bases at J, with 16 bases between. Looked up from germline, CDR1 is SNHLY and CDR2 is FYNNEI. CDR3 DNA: TGTGCCAGCAGTGCCCCGACAGGCCGATTCTCTGGAAACACCATATATTTT. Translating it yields CASSAPTGRFSGNTIYF.

The CDR3 DNA is TGCGCCAGCAGCCAAGATGACGGACCGGGAAATGGAGCCCAGCATTTT. Translation: CASSQDDGPGNGAQHF. The chain carries TRBV4-3 and TRBJ1-5; D not resolved. Germline CDR1 reads LGHNA; CDR2 reads YSLEER. The CDR3 is 16 residues long. Between the trimmed V and J ends, which lost 0 bases and 11 bases, there was a span of 20 bases.

The CDR3 region is CAISDLPTNRDGYTF. The CDR3 DNA is TGTGCCATCAGTGATCTTCCTACCAACAGGGATGGCTACACCTTC. The gene calls are TRBV10-3 and TRBJ1-2; possibly TRBD1 for D (6 bases). The CDR3 covers 15 residues. Germline-derived CDR1 and CDR2 are ENHRY and SYGVKD. The V end lost 3 bases, the J end lost 6 bases, and 17 bases lay between the germline ends.

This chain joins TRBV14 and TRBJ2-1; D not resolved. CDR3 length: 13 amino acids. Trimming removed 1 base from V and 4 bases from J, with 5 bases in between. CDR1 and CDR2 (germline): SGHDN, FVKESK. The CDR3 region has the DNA TGTGCCAGCAGCCAAGCCATTTACAATGAGCAGTTCTTC. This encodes CASSQAIYNEQFF.

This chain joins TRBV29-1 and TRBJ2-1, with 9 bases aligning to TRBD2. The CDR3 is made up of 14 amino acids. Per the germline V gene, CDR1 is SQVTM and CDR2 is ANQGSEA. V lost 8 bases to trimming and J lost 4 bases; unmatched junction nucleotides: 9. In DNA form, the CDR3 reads TGCAGCTCCTCAGCGGGGGGCAAATACAATGAGCAGTTCTTC. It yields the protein CSSSAGGKYNEQFF.

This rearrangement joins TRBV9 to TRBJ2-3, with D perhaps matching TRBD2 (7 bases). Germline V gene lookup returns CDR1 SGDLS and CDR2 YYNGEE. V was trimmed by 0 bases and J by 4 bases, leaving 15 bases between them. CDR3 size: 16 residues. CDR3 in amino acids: CASSVVGGELADTQYF. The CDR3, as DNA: TGTGCCAGCAGCGTAGTAGGGGGGGAATTAGCAGATACGCAGTATTTT.

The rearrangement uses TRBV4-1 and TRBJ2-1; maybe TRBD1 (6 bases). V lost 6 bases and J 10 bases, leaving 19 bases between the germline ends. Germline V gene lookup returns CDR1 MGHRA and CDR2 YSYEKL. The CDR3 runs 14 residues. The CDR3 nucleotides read TGCGCCAGCAGGTGGGGCCCAGGGGAAGGCGAGCAGTTCTTC. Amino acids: CASRWGPGEGEQFF.

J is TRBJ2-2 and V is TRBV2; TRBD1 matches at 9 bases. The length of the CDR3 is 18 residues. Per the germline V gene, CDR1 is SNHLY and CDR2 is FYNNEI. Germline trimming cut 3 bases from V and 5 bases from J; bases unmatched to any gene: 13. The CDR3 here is CASSDPSRTGEGTGELFF. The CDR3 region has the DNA TGTGCCAGCAGTGATCCGAGTCGGACAGGGGAGGGAACCGGGGAGCTGTTTTTT.

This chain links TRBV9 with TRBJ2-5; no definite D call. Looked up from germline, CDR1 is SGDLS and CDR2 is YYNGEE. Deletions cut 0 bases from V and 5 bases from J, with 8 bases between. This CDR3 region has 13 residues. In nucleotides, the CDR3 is TGTGCCAGCAGCGTAGACAGTAGGGAGACCCAGTACTTC. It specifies CASSVDSRETQYF. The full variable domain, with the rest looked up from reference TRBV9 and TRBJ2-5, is DSGVTQTPKHLITATGQRVTLRCSPRSGDLSVYWYQQSLDQGLQFLIQYYNGEERAKGNILERFSAQQFPDLHSELNLSSLELGDSALYFCASSVDSRETQYFGPGTRLLVL.